Listed below are T cell receptor beta chains from one sample, sequenced in a study of cytomegalovirus exposure and HLA in healthy donors. Libraries were prepared by immunoSEQ multiplex PCR; TCRdb keeps only in-frame clonotypes and omits some of them. The table shows some 140,000 clones, with roughly 78% occurring only once. Sequencing was done on a sample of PBMCs. Receptor source: a middle-aged man in good health and CMV-seropositive. Both conserved end residues are part of each CDR3. The order of the fields is D gene, CDR3 length, V gene, J gene, clone size, CDR3 DNA, CDR3 protein. The D gene is left open where the match is weak. Some rows have no size entry. The others give once, few or many, or a class for an expanded clone.

d_gene: .; len: 14; v_gene: TRBV10-3; j_gene: TRBJ2-3; abundance: .; CDR3nt: TGTGCCATCAGTGAGTTTTCCGGGGAGGATACGCAGTATTTT; CDR3aa: CAISEFSGEDTQYF
d_gene: TRBD1; len: 14; v_gene: TRBV5-1; j_gene: TRBJ2-5; abundance: few; CDR3nt: TGCGCCAGCAGCTCGGACAGGGGGAGGGAGACCCAGTACTTC; CDR3aa: CASSSDRGRETQYF
d_gene: .; len: 15; v_gene: TRBV5-1; j_gene: TRBJ2-7; abundance: few; CDR3nt: TGCGCCAGCAGCAAAGGAGACTTATCTACCTACGAGCAGTACTTC; CDR3aa: CASSKGDLSTYEQYF
d_gene: .; len: 14; v_gene: TRBV5-1; j_gene: TRBJ2-1; abundance: .; CDR3nt: TGCGCCAGCAGCCGGGTGAGCTCCTACAATGAGCAGTTCTTC; CDR3aa: CASSRVSSYNEQFF
d_gene: .; len: 15; v_gene: TRBV28; j_gene: TRBJ1-1; abundance: .; CDR3nt: TGTGCCAGCAGTTTACCCACGACTTCGGGCACTGAAGCTTTCTTT; CDR3aa: CASSLPTTSGTEAFF
d_gene: .; len: 14; v_gene: TRBV6-5; j_gene: TRBJ2-2; abundance: few; CDR3nt: TGTGCCAGCAGTCCCCAGGGGCGCACCGGGGAGCTGTTTTTT; CDR3aa: CASSPQGRTGELFF
d_gene: TRBD2; len: 17; v_gene: TRBV11-2; j_gene: TRBJ2-1; abundance: .; CDR3nt: TGTGCCAGCAGCGGCGGGACTAGCGGGAGGGCGGGGAATGAGCAGTTCTTC; CDR3aa: CASSGGTSGRAGNEQFF
d_gene: .; len: 12; v_gene: TRBV9; j_gene: TRBJ1-2; abundance: .; CDR3nt: TGTGCCAGCGTCCGGGCTAACTATGGCTACACCTTC; CDR3aa: CASVRANYGYTF
d_gene: TRBD2; len: 16; v_gene: TRBV7-6; j_gene: TRBJ2-2; abundance: .; CDR3nt: TGTGCCAGCAGCTTAGCAGCGGGAGGGATCCCCGGGGAGCTGTTTTTT; CDR3aa: CASSLAAGGIPGELFF
d_gene: TRBD1; len: 16; v_gene: TRBV27; j_gene: TRBJ2-7; abundance: .; CDR3nt: TGTGCCAGCAGTTCATTTGGACAGGGGTACCCGGGCGAGCAGTACTTC; CDR3aa: CASSSFGQGYPGEQYF
d_gene: .; len: 13; v_gene: TRBV5-8; j_gene: TRBJ2-2; abundance: .; CDR3nt: TGTGCCAGCAGCCGGGGGTACGGGGGGGAGCTGTTTTTT; CDR3aa: CASSRGYGGELFF
d_gene: TRBD2; len: 15; v_gene: TRBV19; j_gene: TRBJ2-5; abundance: .; CDR3nt: TGTGCCAGTAGTGGAGTAGCGGGAGGGGGAGAGACCCAGTACTTC; CDR3aa: CASSGVAGGGETQYF
d_gene: .; len: 15; v_gene: TRBV11-2; j_gene: TRBJ1-2; abundance: .; CDR3nt: TGTGCCAGCAGCTCCCAGGTACGACAGGATTATGGCTACACCTTC; CDR3aa: CASSSQVRQDYGYTF
d_gene: TRBD2; len: 15; v_gene: TRBV6-5; j_gene: TRBJ2-1; abundance: .; CDR3nt: TGTGCCAGCAGTTACCAGCGGGAATATGGCAATGAGCAGTTCTTC; CDR3aa: CASSYQREYGNEQFF
d_gene: .; len: 13; v_gene: TRBV10-2; j_gene: TRBJ1-4; abundance: .; CDR3nt: TGCGCCAGCAGTGCTTTTAAAAATGAAAAACTGTTTTTT; CDR3aa: CASSAFKNEKLFF
d_gene: .; len: 13; v_gene: TRBV6-5; j_gene: TRBJ1-2; abundance: .; CDR3nt: TGTGCCAGCAGTTACTCGGGCCAGGGGGGCTACACCTTC; CDR3aa: CASSYSGQGGYTF
d_gene: .; len: 15; v_gene: TRBV2; j_gene: TRBJ2-1; abundance: .; CDR3nt: TGTGCCAGCAGTGAAGCGCTTCGGGGTGAGGGTGGGCAGTTCTTC; CDR3aa: CASSEALRGEGGQFF
d_gene: TRBD1; len: 16; v_gene: TRBV2; j_gene: TRBJ1-3; abundance: .; CDR3nt: TGTGCCAGCAGACGCTCCCCGGGACAGGGTGGAAACACCATATATTTT; CDR3aa: CASRRSPGQGGNTIYF
d_gene: TRBD2; len: 16; v_gene: TRBV5-1; j_gene: TRBJ2-5; abundance: .; CDR3nt: TGCGCCAGCAGCTTGGTGGCGGGAGGTCCCCAAGAGACCCAGTACTTC; CDR3aa: CASSLVAGGPQETQYF
d_gene: TRBD1; len: 12; v_gene: TRBV29-1; j_gene: TRBJ2-5; abundance: .; CDR3nt: TGCAGCGTGCGAGGGGACAGCGAGACCCAGTACTTC; CDR3aa: CSVRGDSETQYF
d_gene: .; len: 14; v_gene: TRBV6-5; j_gene: TRBJ1-5; abundance: .; CDR3nt: TGTGCCAGCAGTCCCACAGGGTCGGGTCAGCCCCAGCATTTT; CDR3aa: CASSPTGSGQPQHF
d_gene: .; len: 13; v_gene: TRBV28; j_gene: TRBJ1-2; abundance: .; CDR3nt: TGTGCCAGCAGTTTATACGCGGGCTATGGCTACACCTTC; CDR3aa: CASSLYAGYGYTF
d_gene: TRBD2; len: 14; v_gene: TRBV11-3; j_gene: TRBJ2-5; abundance: .; CDR3nt: TGTGCCAGCGGCGCGGGAGGGCCATCAGAGACCCAGTACTTC; CDR3aa: CASGAGGPSETQYF
d_gene: .; len: 11; v_gene: TRBV29-1; j_gene: TRBJ1-1; abundance: .; CDR3nt: TGCAGCGTTGAAGGCGGGGTTGAAGCTTTCTTT; CDR3aa: CSVEGGVEAFF
d_gene: .; len: 12; v_gene: TRBV7-6; j_gene: TRBJ2-1; abundance: .; CDR3nt: TGTGCCAGCAGCTTGGGGCCGGATGAGCAGTTCTTC; CDR3aa: CASSLGPDEQFF
d_gene: TRBD2; len: 16; v_gene: TRBV27; j_gene: TRBJ2-7; abundance: few; CDR3nt: TGTGCCAGCAGCCCTTCCTTAGCGGGAGGGCCGCGCAAGCAGTACTTC; CDR3aa: CASSPSLAGGPRKQYF
d_gene: TRBD1; len: 15; v_gene: TRBV28; j_gene: TRBJ1-2; abundance: .; CDR3nt: TGTGCCAGCAGTTCAATAAACAGGGGGCTCTATGGCTACACCTTC; CDR3aa: CASSSINRGLYGYTF
d_gene: .; len: 18; v_gene: TRBV4-1; j_gene: TRBJ2-3; abundance: .; CDR3nt: TGCGCCAGCAGCCAAACTAGCGAGGGGGTACGGGCCACAGATACGCAGTATTTT; CDR3aa: CASSQTSEGVRATDTQYF
d_gene: TRBD1; len: 15; v_gene: TRBV7-3; j_gene: TRBJ1-1; abundance: .; CDR3nt: TGTGCCAGCAGCCCATCAAACAGGGGCGGCACTGAAGCTTTCTTT; CDR3aa: CASSPSNRGGTEAFF
d_gene: TRBD1; len: 15; v_gene: TRBV10-1; j_gene: TRBJ1-1; abundance: .; CDR3nt: TGCGCCAGCAGTAGATGGACAGGGCAGGGCACTGAAGCTTTCTTT; CDR3aa: CASSRWTGQGTEAFF
d_gene: .; len: 14; v_gene: TRBV6-1; j_gene: TRBJ1-2; abundance: .; CDR3nt: TGTGCCAGCAGTGAAGACGGGATACGCGGGGGCTACACCTTC; CDR3aa: CASSEDGIRGGYTF
d_gene: .; len: 13; v_gene: TRBV5-1; j_gene: TRBJ2-7; abundance: few; CDR3nt: TGCGCCAGCAGCCCGGGACTCAGCTACGAGCAGTACTTC; CDR3aa: CASSPGLSYEQYF